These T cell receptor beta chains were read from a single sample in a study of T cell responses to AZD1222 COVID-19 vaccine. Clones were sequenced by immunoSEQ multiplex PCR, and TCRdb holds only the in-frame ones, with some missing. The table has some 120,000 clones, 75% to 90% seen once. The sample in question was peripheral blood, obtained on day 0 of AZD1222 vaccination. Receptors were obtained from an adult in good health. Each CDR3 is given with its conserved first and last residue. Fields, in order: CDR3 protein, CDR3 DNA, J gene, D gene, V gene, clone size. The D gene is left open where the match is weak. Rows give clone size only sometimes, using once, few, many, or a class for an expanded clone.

CDR3aa: CASSQGFYGYTF
CDR3nt: TGTGCCAGCAGCCAAGGATTCTATGGCTACACCTTC
j_gene: TRBJ1-2
d_gene: NA
v_gene: TRBV3-1/TRBV3-2
abundance: NA

CDR3aa: CASHSFVQQGRWGQYF
CDR3nt: TGTGCCAGCCACTCATTCGTTCAACAGGGCCGTTGGGGGCAGTACTTC
j_gene: TRBJ2-7
d_gene: NA
v_gene: TRBV11-2
abundance: NA

CDR3aa: CASRRQGGAYNEQFF
CDR3nt: TGTGCCAGCAGGCGCCAGGGGGGAGCCTACAATGAGCAGTTCTTC
j_gene: TRBJ2-1
d_gene: NA
v_gene: TRBV6-5
abundance: NA

CDR3aa: CASSRDVYSNQPQHF
CDR3nt: TGTGCCAGCAGCCGAGATGTCTATAGCAATCAGCCCCAGCATTTT
j_gene: TRBJ1-5
d_gene: NA
v_gene: TRBV6-6
abundance: NA

CDR3aa: CASSVVPNEQFF
CDR3nt: TGTGCCAGCTCAGTGGTCCCCAATGAGCAGTTCTTC
j_gene: TRBJ2-1
d_gene: NA
v_gene: TRBV12-3/TRBV12-4
abundance: NA

CDR3aa: CASSYSGHEGDTQYF
CDR3nt: TGTGCCAGCAGTTACTCGGGGCACGAGGGAGATACGCAGTATTTT
j_gene: TRBJ2-3
d_gene: NA
v_gene: TRBV6-5
abundance: NA

CDR3aa: CASSRDRVGTNEQFF
CDR3nt: TGTGCCAGCAGTCGAGACAGGGTAGGGACGAATGAGCAGTTCTTC
j_gene: TRBJ2-1
d_gene: TRBD1
v_gene: TRBV6-2/TRBV6-3
abundance: NA

CDR3aa: CASSGGQGTEAFF
CDR3nt: TGTGCCAGCAGCGGGGGACAGGGCACTGAAGCTTTCTTT
j_gene: TRBJ1-1
d_gene: TRBD1
v_gene: TRBV6-4
abundance: few

CDR3aa: CASSPQGLNGGEAFF
CDR3nt: TGCGCCAGCAGTCCCCAAGGGCTCAATGGGGGTGAAGCTTTCTTT
j_gene: TRBJ1-1
d_gene: NA
v_gene: TRBV10-1
abundance: NA

CDR3aa: CASSPQVGGYEQYF
CDR3nt: TGTGCCAGCAGCCCTCAGGTAGGGGGCTACGAGCAGTACTTC
j_gene: TRBJ2-7
d_gene: NA
v_gene: TRBV7-6
abundance: NA

CDR3aa: CASSIGQGGPTKQYF
CDR3nt: TGTGCCAGTAGTATTGGACAGGGGGGACCTACGAAGCAGTACTTC
j_gene: TRBJ2-7
d_gene: TRBD1
v_gene: TRBV19
abundance: NA

CDR3aa: CARSLSTSGVYEQYF
CDR3nt: TGTGCCAGAAGCTTATCTACTAGCGGGGTTTACGAGCAGTACTTC
j_gene: TRBJ2-7
d_gene: TRBD2
v_gene: TRBV5-3
abundance: NA

CDR3aa: CASSSARGSSLNQPQHF
CDR3nt: TGTGCCAGCAGTTCGGCCAGGGGATCTAGTCTCAATCAGCCCCAGCATTTT
j_gene: TRBJ1-5
d_gene: NA
v_gene: TRBV27
abundance: NA

CDR3aa: CASRRPGSGNTGELFF
CDR3nt: TGTGCCAGCAGACGTCCTGGTAGCGGAAACACCGGGGAGCTGTTTTTT
j_gene: TRBJ2-2
d_gene: NA
v_gene: TRBV11-1
abundance: NA

CDR3aa: CSASNRGAQPQHF
CDR3nt: TGCAGTGCTAGTAACAGGGGAGCTCAGCCCCAGCATTTT
j_gene: TRBJ1-5
d_gene: TRBD1
v_gene: TRBV20-1
abundance: NA

CDR3aa: CASSSPRTGHNEQFF
CDR3nt: TGTGCCAGCAGTTCCCCCCGGACAGGGCACAATGAGCAGTTCTTC
j_gene: TRBJ2-1
d_gene: TRBD1
v_gene: TRBV6-5
abundance: NA

CDR3aa: CASSFGPGNTIYF
CDR3nt: TGTGCCAGCAGCTTCGGCCCAGGAAACACCATATATTTT
j_gene: TRBJ1-3
d_gene: NA
v_gene: TRBV7-6
abundance: NA

CDR3aa: CASLGLAGGPSSYEQYF
CDR3nt: TGTGCCAGCTTGGGACTAGCGGGAGGCCCTAGCTCCTACGAGCAGTACTTC
j_gene: TRBJ2-7
d_gene: TRBD2
v_gene: TRBV2
abundance: NA

CDR3aa: CASRDQLAGEKAKETQYF
CDR3nt: TGTGCCAGCAGAGATCAGCTAGCGGGAGAAAAGGCGAAAGAGACCCAGTACTTC
j_gene: TRBJ2-5
d_gene: TRBD2
v_gene: TRBV2
abundance: NA

CDR3aa: CASSPVGSGTDTQYF
CDR3nt: TGTGCCAGCTCACCGGTAGGGTCCGGCACAGATACGCAGTATTTT
j_gene: TRBJ2-3
d_gene: NA
v_gene: TRBV18
abundance: NA

CDR3aa: CASNRQGSNYGYTF
CDR3nt: TGTGCCAGCAACCGACAGGGTTCTAACTATGGCTACACCTTC
j_gene: TRBJ1-2
d_gene: TRBD1
v_gene: TRBV5-6
abundance: NA

CDR3aa: CASSLAEVNTGELFF
CDR3nt: TGTGCCAGCAGCTTAGCCGAGGTGAACACCGGGGAGCTGTTTTTT
j_gene: TRBJ2-2
d_gene: NA
v_gene: TRBV11-3
abundance: NA

CDR3aa: CASSLSSGRTDTQYF
CDR3nt: TGTGCCAGCAGTTTGTCTAGCGGACGCACAGATACGCAGTATTTT
j_gene: TRBJ2-3
d_gene: TRBD2
v_gene: TRBV27
abundance: NA

CDR3aa: CASSSRGTMATGETQYF
CDR3nt: TGTGCCAGCAGCTCGCGGGGGACCATGGCGACGGGGGAGACCCAGTACTTC
j_gene: TRBJ2-5
d_gene: TRBD2
v_gene: TRBV7-3
abundance: NA

CDR3aa: CASSRQGAEPQHF
CDR3nt: TGTGCCAGCTCTAGACAGGGGGCTGAGCCCCAGCATTTT
j_gene: TRBJ1-5
d_gene: TRBD1
v_gene: TRBV18
abundance: NA

CDR3aa: CASSIMTGPFYGYTF
CDR3nt: TGTGCCAGTAGTATAATGACAGGGCCCTTCTATGGCTACACCTTC
j_gene: TRBJ1-2
d_gene: TRBD1
v_gene: TRBV19
abundance: once

CDR3aa: CASSQDMDRGGPLHF
CDR3nt: TGCGCCAGCAGCCAAGATATGGACAGGGGAGGACCCCTCCACTTT
j_gene: TRBJ1-6
d_gene: TRBD1
v_gene: TRBV4-1
abundance: NA

CDR3aa: CAWTRTGTSGYEQYF
CDR3nt: TGTGCCTGGACCCGGACCGGGACTAGCGGCTACGAGCAGTACTTC
j_gene: TRBJ2-7
d_gene: TRBD2
v_gene: TRBV30
abundance: NA

CDR3aa: CATRQTGAANTEAFF
CDR3nt: TGTGCCACCAGGCAGACAGGGGCCGCGAACACTGAAGCTTTCTTT
j_gene: TRBJ1-1
d_gene: TRBD1
v_gene: TRBV24-1
abundance: NA

CDR3aa: CASSLNPGLPNTGELFF
CDR3nt: TGCGCCAGCAGCTTGAATCCTGGACTGCCCAACACCGGGGAGCTGTTTTTT
j_gene: TRBJ2-2
d_gene: NA
v_gene: TRBV5-1
abundance: NA

CDR3aa: CASSPTANTEAFF
CDR3nt: TGTGCCAGCAGCCCGACAGCGAACACTGAAGCTTTCTTT
j_gene: TRBJ1-1
d_gene: NA
v_gene: TRBV9
abundance: NA

CDR3aa: CASSLTQTRTDTQYF
CDR3nt: TGCGCCAGCAGCCTAACACAAACTAGGACAGATACGCAGTATTTT
j_gene: TRBJ2-3
d_gene: NA
v_gene: TRBV4-1
abundance: NA

CDR3aa: CATNRVGTEAFF
CDR3nt: TGTGCCACCAACAGGGTCGGCACTGAAGCTTTCTTT
j_gene: TRBJ1-1
d_gene: NA
v_gene: TRBV15
abundance: few

CDR3aa: CSVAPSANEQFF
CDR3nt: TGCAGCGTTGCCCCGAGCGCCAATGAGCAGTTCTTC
j_gene: TRBJ2-1
d_gene: NA
v_gene: TRBV29-1
abundance: NA

CDR3aa: CASSENPFRDATDTKLFF
CDR3nt: TGTGCCAGTAGTGAAAACCCGTTTCGAGATGCGACAGACACGAAACTGTTTTTT
j_gene: TRBJ1-4
d_gene: NA
v_gene: TRBV19
abundance: NA

CDR3aa: CSAGGEAFF
CDR3nt: TGCAGCGCCGGCGGTGAAGCTTTCTTT
j_gene: TRBJ1-1
d_gene: NA
v_gene: TRBV29-1
abundance: NA

CDR3aa: CASSLGGNEQFF
CDR3nt: TGTGCCAGTAGTTTAGGGGGCAATGAGCAGTTCTTC
j_gene: TRBJ2-1
d_gene: NA
v_gene: TRBV19
abundance: NA

CDR3aa: CASSQYSYGGGRWDEQFF
CDR3nt: TGTGCCAGCAGCCAATACTCTTACGGAGGGGGGCGTTGGGATGAGCAGTTCTTC
j_gene: TRBJ2-1
d_gene: NA
v_gene: TRBV3-1/TRBV3-2
abundance: NA

CDR3aa: CASSSFMNTEAFF
CDR3nt: TGTGCCAGTAGTTCCTTTATGAACACTGAAGCTTTCTTT
j_gene: TRBJ1-1
d_gene: NA
v_gene: TRBV19
abundance: NA

CDR3aa: CASSSPTDTQYF
CDR3nt: TGTGCCAGCAGCTCCCCCACAGATACGCAGTATTTT
j_gene: TRBJ2-3
d_gene: NA
v_gene: TRBV6-5
abundance: NA

CDR3aa: CAGLQHISRDRDRNSRPYF
CDR3nt: TGTGCCGGCCTACAACATATCTCCCGGGACAGGGACCGGAACTCTAGGCCGTACTTC
j_gene: TRBJ2-7
d_gene: TRBD1
v_gene: TRBV7-7
abundance: NA

CDR3aa: CASSFSYTGELFF
CDR3nt: TGTGCCAGCAGCTTTTCCTACACCGGGGAGCTGTTTTTT
j_gene: TRBJ2-2
d_gene: NA
v_gene: TRBV7-2
abundance: NA

CDR3aa: CASSPRGLAGGPIYNEQFF
CDR3nt: TGTGCCAGCAGCCCGCGGGGACTAGCGGGGGGCCCCATCTACAATGAGCAGTTCTTC
j_gene: TRBJ2-1
d_gene: TRBD2
v_gene: TRBV9
abundance: NA

CDR3aa: CASSILGQGINEQFF
CDR3nt: TGTGCCAGTAGTATACTAGGACAGGGCATAAATGAGCAGTTCTTC
j_gene: TRBJ2-1
d_gene: TRBD1
v_gene: TRBV19
abundance: NA

CDR3aa: CASSLARGRGYEQYF
CDR3nt: TGTGCCAGCAGCTTAGCCAGGGGGCGAGGCTACGAGCAGTACTTC
j_gene: TRBJ2-7
d_gene: TRBD1
v_gene: TRBV11-3
abundance: NA

CDR3aa: CASSDRGLDGYTF
CDR3nt: TGTGCCAGCAGCGACAGGGGGCTGGATGGCTACACCTTC
j_gene: TRBJ1-2
d_gene: TRBD1
v_gene: TRBV9
abundance: NA

CDR3aa: CASSPQGRVNEQFF
CDR3nt: TGTGCCAGCAGTCCCCAGGGGAGGGTCAATGAGCAGTTCTTC
j_gene: TRBJ2-1
d_gene: NA
v_gene: TRBV2
abundance: NA

CDR3aa: CASSLGGQAFYSYTF
CDR3nt: TGTGCCAGCAGCTTGGGGGGACAGGCATTCTATAGCTACACCTTC
j_gene: TRBJ1-2
d_gene: TRBD1
v_gene: TRBV5-6
abundance: NA

CDR3aa: CASSATGAYEQYF
CDR3nt: TGTGCCAGCAGCGCGACAGGGGCCTACGAGCAGTACTTC
j_gene: TRBJ2-7
d_gene: TRBD1
v_gene: TRBV5-4
abundance: NA

CDR3aa: CASSIVGFGANVLTF
CDR3nt: TGTGCCAGTAGTATAGTAGGGTTCGGGGCCAACGTCCTGACTTTC
j_gene: TRBJ2-6
d_gene: NA
v_gene: TRBV19
abundance: once

CDR3aa: CASSPRKPGHYEQYF
CDR3nt: TGTGCCAGCTCACCACGCAAACCAGGCCACTACGAGCAGTACTTC
j_gene: TRBJ2-7
d_gene: NA
v_gene: TRBV18
abundance: NA

CDR3aa: CAWSADLAKNIQYF
CDR3nt: TGTGCCTGGAGTGCGGACCTAGCCAAAAACATTCAGTACTTC
j_gene: TRBJ2-4
d_gene: NA
v_gene: TRBV30
abundance: NA

CDR3aa: CASSPRTGRVIQYF
CDR3nt: TGCGCCAGCAGCCCCCGGACAGGTCGTGTCATTCAGTACTTC
j_gene: TRBJ2-4
d_gene: TRBD1
v_gene: TRBV5-1
abundance: NA

CDR3aa: CASSWGAPSYGYTF
CDR3nt: TGTGCCAGCAGTTGGGGCGCCCCATCCTATGGCTACACCTTC
j_gene: TRBJ1-2
d_gene: NA
v_gene: TRBV6-5
abundance: NA

CDR3aa: CASSPGGSNTGELFF
CDR3nt: TGTGCCAGCAGTCCCGGGGGGTCCAACACCGGGGAGCTGTTTTTT
j_gene: TRBJ2-2
d_gene: TRBD2
v_gene: TRBV7-2
abundance: NA